One sample yielded the 9 T cell receptor beta chains listed below, sequenced in a study of blood T cell repertoires in COVID-19. Measured with immunoSEQ multiplex PCR; TCRdb has only the in-frame clones, and not every one. The sample holds 100,000 to 120,000 clones; 60% to 80% are singletons and the top ten take roughly 17%. The material sequenced was peripheral blood. These receptors all come from a woman aged 80 or older with active or convalescent COVID-19.

The CDR3 sequence is CASSRDRGYSPLHF. The CDR3 DNA follows: TGTGCCAGCAGCCGAGACAGGGGGTATTCACCCCTCCACTTT. The chain carries TRBV6-5 and TRBJ1-6; 9 bases match TRBD1. The germline gives CDR1 MNHEY, CDR2 SVGAGI. This CDR3 spans 14 amino acids. V dropped 6 bases and J dropped 8; count of bases not matched to a gene: 5.

The chain employs TRBV1 and TRBJ2-7; TRBD1, the D gene given by the table, was not confirmed from the DNA. TRBV1 is a known pseudogene. The CDR3 runs to 15 residues. The chain's CDR3 is CTSSQGSGDRHEQYF. In DNA, the CDR3 is TGCACCAGCAGCCAAGGATCGGGGGACAGGCACGAGCAGTACTTC.

This chain joins TRBV18 and TRBJ1-1; possible D gene TRBD1, 6 bases. From germline, CDR1 is KGHSH and CDR2 LQKENI. Trimming removed 2 bases from V and 2 bases from J, with 9 bases in between. This CDR3 has 14 residues. DNA of the CDR3: TGTGCCAGCTCACCAAACAGGGAAAACACTGAAGCTTTCTTT. Protein: CASSPNRENTEAFF.

The chain joins TRBV7-9 to TRBJ2-1, with TRBD1 matching 10 bases. Germline CDR1 and CDR2: SEHNR and FQNEAQ (reference sequence). There are 14 residues in the CDR3. Germline trimming cut 11 bases from V and 6 bases from J; bases unmatched to any gene: 10. The CDR3 DNA is TGTGCCCACTCCGGGGACAGGGGCCTCAATGAGCAGTTCTTC. Protein: CAHSGDRGLNEQFF. Filled out from reference TRBV7-9 and TRBJ2-1, the complete variable domain reads DTGVSQNPRHKITKRGQNVTFRCDPISEHNRLYWYRQTLGQGPEFLTYFQNEAQLEKSRLLSDRFSAERPKGSFSTLEIQRTEQGDSAMYLCAHSGDRGLNEQFFGPGTRLTVL.

The J gene is TRBJ1-2, the V gene TRBV28; a possible D gene is TRBD1 (5 bases). Germline assignment: CDR1 MDHEN and CDR2 SYDVKM. The germline V and J ends were trimmed by 4 bases and 2 bases, with 8 bases remaining between them. This CDR3 spans 13 amino acids. This chain's CDR3 is CASSWGRNYGYTF. CDR3 nucleotides: TGTGCCAGCAGTTGGGGCAGAAACTATGGCTACACCTTC.

This chain links TRBV4-1 with TRBJ2-1, with D maybe TRBD2 (6 bases). Deletions cut 4 bases from V and 1 base from J, with 11 bases between. Looked up from germline, CDR1 is MGHRA and CDR2 is YSYEKL. This CDR3 has 15 amino acids. In nucleotides, the CDR3 is TGCGCCAGCAGCCCTAGCGACCAGTCCTACAATGAGCAGTTCTTC. Amino acid sequence: CASSPSDQSYNEQFF.

The rearrangement uses TRBV10-3 and TRBJ2-1; TRBD2 is a possible D gene (5 bases). The CDR3 covers 17 residues. Germline-derived CDR1 and CDR2 are ENHRY and SYGVKD. V dropped 6 bases and J dropped 0 bases, with 18 bases sitting between them. The CDR3 loop is CAISGIRVGGSYNEQFF. The CDR3 DNA follows: TGTGCCATCAGCGGGATACGGGTAGGCGGCTCCTACAATGAGCAGTTCTTC.

The chain links TRBV29-1 to TRBJ1-4; D unresolved. Per the germline V gene, CDR1 is SQVTM and CDR2 is ANQGSEA. V was clipped by 1 base and J by 7 bases, with 10 bases between them. CDR3 length: 13 amino acids. The CDR3 bases are TGCAGCGTTGAAGGGGAGGAGCGTGAAAAACTGTTTTTT. Protein sequence: CSVEGEEREKLFF.

The chain uses TRBV6-4 and TRBJ2-1, with TRBD1 as a possible D gene (5 bases). The CDR3 contains 15 residues. V dropped 4 bases and J dropped 0 bases, with 10 bases sitting between them. CDR1 is MRHNA and CDR2 is SNTAGT in the germline V gene. CDR3 loop: CASSADRLSYNEQFF. For the CDR3, the DNA is TGTGCCAGCAGTGCAGACAGACTCTCCTACAATGAGCAGTTCTTC.